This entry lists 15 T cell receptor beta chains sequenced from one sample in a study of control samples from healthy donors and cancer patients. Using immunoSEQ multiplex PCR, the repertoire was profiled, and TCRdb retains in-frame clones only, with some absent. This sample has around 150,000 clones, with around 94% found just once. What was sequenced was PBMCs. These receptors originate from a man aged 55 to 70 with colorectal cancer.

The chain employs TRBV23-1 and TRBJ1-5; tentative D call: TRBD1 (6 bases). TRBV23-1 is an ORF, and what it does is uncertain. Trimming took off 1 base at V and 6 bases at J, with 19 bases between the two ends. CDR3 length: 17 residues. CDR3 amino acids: CASSQFSGGLGSQPQHF. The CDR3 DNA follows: TGCGCCAGCAGTCAATTCTCGGGGGGGCTGGGCAGTCAGCCCCAGCATTTT.

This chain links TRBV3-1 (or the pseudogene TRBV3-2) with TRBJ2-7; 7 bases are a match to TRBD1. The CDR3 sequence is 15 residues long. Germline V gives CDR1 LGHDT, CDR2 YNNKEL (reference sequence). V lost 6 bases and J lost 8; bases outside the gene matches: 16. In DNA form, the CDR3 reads TGTGCCAGCAGACGGAAGGGGGCCGGAGAAGAGAAGCAGTACTTC. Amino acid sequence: CASRRKGAGEEKQYF.

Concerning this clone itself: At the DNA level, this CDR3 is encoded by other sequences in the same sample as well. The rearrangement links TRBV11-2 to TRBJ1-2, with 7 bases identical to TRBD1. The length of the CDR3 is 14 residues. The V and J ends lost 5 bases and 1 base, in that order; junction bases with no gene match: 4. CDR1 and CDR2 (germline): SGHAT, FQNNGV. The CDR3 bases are TGTGCCAGCAGCCCCGGACAGGATAACTATGGCTACACCTTC. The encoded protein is CASSPGQDNYGYTF.

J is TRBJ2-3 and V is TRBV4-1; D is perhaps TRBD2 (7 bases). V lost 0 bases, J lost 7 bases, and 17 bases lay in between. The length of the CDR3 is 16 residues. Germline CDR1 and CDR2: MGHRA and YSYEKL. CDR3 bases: TGCGCCAGCAGCCAAGAGGCGGGGGCGCTGGGATATACGCAGTATTTT. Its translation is CASSQEAGALGYTQYF.

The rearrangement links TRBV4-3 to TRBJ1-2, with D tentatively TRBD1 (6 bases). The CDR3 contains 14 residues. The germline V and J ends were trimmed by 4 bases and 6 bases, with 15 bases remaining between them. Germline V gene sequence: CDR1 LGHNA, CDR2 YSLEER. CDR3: CASSRDRFSDGYTF. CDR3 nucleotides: TGCGCCAGCAGCCGTGACAGGTTCTCGGATGGCTACACCTTC.

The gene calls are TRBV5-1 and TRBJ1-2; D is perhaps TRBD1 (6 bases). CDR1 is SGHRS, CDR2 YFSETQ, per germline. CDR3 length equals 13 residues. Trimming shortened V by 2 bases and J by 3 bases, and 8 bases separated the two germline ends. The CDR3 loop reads CASSLQGDYGYTF. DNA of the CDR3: TGCGCCAGCAGCTTACAGGGTGACTATGGCTACACCTTC.

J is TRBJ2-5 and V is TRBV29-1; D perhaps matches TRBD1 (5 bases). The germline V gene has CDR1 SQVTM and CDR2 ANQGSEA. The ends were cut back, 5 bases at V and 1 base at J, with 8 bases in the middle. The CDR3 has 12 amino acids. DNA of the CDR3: TGCAGCGTTAAAAGGGGCCAAGAGACCCAGTACTTC. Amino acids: CSVKRGQETQYF. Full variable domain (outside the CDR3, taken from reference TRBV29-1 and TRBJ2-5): SAVISQKPSRDICQRGTSLTIQCQVDSQVTMMFWYRQQPGQSLTLIATANQGSEATYESGFVIDKFPISRPNLTFSTLTVSNMSPEDSSIYLCSVKRGQETQYFGPGTRLLVL.

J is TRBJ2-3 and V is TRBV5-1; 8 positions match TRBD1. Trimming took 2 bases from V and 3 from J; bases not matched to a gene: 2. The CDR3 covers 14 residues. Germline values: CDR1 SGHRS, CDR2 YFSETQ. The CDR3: CASSLRQGTDTQYF. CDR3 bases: TGCGCCAGCAGCTTAAGACAGGGGACAGATACGCAGTATTTT.

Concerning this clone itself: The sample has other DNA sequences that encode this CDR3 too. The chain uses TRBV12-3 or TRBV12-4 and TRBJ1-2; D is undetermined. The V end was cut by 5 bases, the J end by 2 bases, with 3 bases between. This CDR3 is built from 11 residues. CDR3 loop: CASSLNYGYTF. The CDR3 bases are TGTGCCAGCAGTCTAAACTATGGCTACACCTTC.

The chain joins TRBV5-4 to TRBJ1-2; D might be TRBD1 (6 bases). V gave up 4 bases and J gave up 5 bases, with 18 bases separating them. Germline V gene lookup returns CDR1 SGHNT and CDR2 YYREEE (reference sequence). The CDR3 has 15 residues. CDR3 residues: CASSGGGGPGYGYTF. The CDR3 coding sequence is TGTGCCAGCAGCGGGGGGGGCGGCCCGGGGTATGGCTACACCTTC.

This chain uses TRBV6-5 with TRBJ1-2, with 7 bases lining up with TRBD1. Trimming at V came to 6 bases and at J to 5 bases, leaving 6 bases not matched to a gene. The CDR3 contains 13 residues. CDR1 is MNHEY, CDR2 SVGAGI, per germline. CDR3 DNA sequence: TGTGCCAGCAGCTCAGGGGGGAAGTATGGCTACACCTTC. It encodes CASSSGGKYGYTF.

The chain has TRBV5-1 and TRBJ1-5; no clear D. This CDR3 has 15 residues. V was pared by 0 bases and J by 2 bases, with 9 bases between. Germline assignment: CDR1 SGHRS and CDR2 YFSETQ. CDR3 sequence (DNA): TGCGCCAGCAGCTTGGGACCGGCAGGCAATCAGCCCCAGCATTTT. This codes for CASSLGPAGNQPQHF.

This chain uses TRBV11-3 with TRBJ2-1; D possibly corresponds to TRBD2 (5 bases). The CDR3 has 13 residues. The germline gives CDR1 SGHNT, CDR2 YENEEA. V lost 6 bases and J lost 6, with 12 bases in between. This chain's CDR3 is CASSEAGVNEQFF. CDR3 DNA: TGTGCCAGCAGTGAAGCCGGGGTCAATGAGCAGTTCTTC.

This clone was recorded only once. The CDR3 DNA reads TGTGCCAGCAGCGACCGGGACAGCGGTGAAAAACTGTTTTTT. It is translated as CASSDRDSGEKLFF. The chain recombines TRBV9 with TRBJ1-4, with 7 nucleotides matching TRBD1. V gave up 3 bases and J gave up 7 bases; unmatched junction bases: 6. The CDR3 loop spans 14 amino acids. The V gene's germline CDR1 is SGDLS and CDR2 YYNGEE.

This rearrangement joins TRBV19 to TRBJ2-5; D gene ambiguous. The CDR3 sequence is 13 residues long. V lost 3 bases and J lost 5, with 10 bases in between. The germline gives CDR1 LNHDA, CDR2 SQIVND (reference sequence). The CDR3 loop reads CASSIAVRETQYF. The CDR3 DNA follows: TGTGCCAGTAGTATTGCTGTCCGGGAGACCCAGTACTTC.